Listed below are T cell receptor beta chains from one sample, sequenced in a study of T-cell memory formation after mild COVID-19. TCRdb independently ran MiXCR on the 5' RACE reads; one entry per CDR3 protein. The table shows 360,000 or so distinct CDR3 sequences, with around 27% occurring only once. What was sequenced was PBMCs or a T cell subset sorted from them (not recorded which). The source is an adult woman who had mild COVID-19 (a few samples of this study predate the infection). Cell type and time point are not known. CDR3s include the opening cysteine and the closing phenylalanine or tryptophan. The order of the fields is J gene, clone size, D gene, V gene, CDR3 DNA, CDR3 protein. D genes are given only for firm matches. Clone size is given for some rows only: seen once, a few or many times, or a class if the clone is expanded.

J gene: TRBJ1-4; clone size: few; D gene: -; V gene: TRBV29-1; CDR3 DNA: TGCAGCGTTAACTTGGGTGGAACAGCCCTTTTT; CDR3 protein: CSVNLGGTALF
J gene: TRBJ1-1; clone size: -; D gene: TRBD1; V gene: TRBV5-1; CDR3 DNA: TGCGCCAGCAGCTTGGCCTCGGGACAGACGAACACTGAAGCTTTCTTT; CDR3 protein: CASSLASGQTNTEAFF
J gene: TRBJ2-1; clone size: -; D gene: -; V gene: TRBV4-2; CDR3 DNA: TGTGCCAGCAGCCATAACGCAATTCCGTTCTTC; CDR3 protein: CASSHNAIPFF
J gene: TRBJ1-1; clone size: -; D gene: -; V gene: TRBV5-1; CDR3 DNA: TGCGCCAGCAGCTTGGTTGGGGGAGGGGATATTCACACTGAAGCTTTCTTT; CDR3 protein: CASSLVGGGDIHTEAFF
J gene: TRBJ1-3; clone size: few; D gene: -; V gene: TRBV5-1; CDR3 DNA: TGCGCCAGCAGAGGGCAGGGAGATGGAAACACCATATATTTT; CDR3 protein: CASRGQGDGNTIYF
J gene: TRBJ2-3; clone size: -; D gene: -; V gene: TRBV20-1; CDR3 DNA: TGCAGTGCTAGAAGGTGGGAATCCACAGATACGCAGTATTTT; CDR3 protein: CSARRWESTDTQYF
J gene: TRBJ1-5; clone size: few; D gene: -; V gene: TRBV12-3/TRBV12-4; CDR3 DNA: TGTGCCAGCAGGGCAGAGACATCGCGCAATCAGCCCCAGCATTTT; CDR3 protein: CASRAETSRNQPQHF
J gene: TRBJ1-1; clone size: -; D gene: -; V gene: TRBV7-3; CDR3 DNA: TGTGCCAGCAGCTTCTTAAGGGCGGTGAACACTGAAGCTTTCTTT; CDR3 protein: CASSFLRAVNTEAFF
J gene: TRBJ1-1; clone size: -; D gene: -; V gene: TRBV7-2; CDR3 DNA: TGTGCCGCGGGGGGGGGCACTGAAGCTTTCTTT; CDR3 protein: CAAGGGTEAFF
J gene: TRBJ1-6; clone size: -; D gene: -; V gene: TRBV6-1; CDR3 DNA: TGTGCCAGCAGTGAATCCGACAATTCACCCCTCCACTTT; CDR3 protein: CASSESDNSPLHF
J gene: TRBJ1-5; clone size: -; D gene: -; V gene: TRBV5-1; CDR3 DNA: TGCGCCAGCAGCCCCCGTGGGGATCAGCCCCAGCATTTT; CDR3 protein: CASSPRGDQPQHF
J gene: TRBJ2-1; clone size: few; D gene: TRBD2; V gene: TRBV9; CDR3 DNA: TGTGCCAGCAGCGTAGAGAGCGGGGGGGTTGGTGAGCAGTTCTTC; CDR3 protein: CASSVESGGVGEQFF
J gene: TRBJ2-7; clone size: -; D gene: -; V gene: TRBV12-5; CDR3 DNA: TGTGCTAGTGGTTTGGTACGGCAGGGGACGCGGCGGAGAAATGGCCACGAGCAGTACTTC; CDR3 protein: CASGLVRQGTRRRNGHEQYF
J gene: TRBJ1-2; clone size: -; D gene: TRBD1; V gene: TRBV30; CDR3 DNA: TGTGCCTGGACAGGGGGCCTAGACTATGGCTACACCTTC; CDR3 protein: CAWTGGLDYGYTF
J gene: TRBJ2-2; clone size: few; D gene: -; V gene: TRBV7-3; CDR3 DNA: TGTGCCAGCAGCTCCTCATTAACCGGGGAGCTGTTTTTT; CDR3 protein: CASSSSLTGELFF
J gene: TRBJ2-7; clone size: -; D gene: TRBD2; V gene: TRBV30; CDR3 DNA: TGTGCCTGGAGGACTAGCGGTACCTACGAGCAGTACTTC; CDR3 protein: CAWRTSGTYEQYF
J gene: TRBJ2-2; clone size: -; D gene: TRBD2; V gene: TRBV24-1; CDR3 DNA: TGTGCCACCAGTGACACAGGACTAGCGGGACCCACCGGGGAGCTGTTTTTT; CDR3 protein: CATSDTGLAGPTGELFF
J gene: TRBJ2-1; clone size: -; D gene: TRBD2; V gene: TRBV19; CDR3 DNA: TGTGCCAGTAGTAGGGAGGGAGGAGGTTACAATGAGCAGTTCTTC; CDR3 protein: CASSREGGGYNEQFF
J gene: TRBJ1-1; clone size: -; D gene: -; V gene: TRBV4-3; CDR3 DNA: TGCGCCAGCAGCCAAGAAACCAGAAACACTGAAGCTTTCTTT; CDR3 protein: CASSQETRNTEAFF
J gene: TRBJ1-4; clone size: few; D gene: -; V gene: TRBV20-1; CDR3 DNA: TGCAGTGCTAGCCCCGGGTGGGGGCGTAATGAAAAACTGTTTTTT; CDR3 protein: CSASPGWGRNEKLFF
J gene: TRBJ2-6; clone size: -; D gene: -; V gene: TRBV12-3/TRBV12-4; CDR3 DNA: TGTGCCAGCAACTATAGGGGTTCTGGGGCCAACGTCCTGACTTTC; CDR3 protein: CASNYRGSGANVLTF
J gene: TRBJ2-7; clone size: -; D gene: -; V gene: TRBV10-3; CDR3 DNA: TGTGCCATCAGTGAAAGCTACTACGAGCAGTACTTC; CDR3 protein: CAISESYYEQYF
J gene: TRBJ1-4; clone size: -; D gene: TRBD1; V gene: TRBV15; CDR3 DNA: TGTGCCACCAGCAGAGATTGGGGACAGGGTGAAAAACTGTTTTTT; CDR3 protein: CATSRDWGQGEKLFF
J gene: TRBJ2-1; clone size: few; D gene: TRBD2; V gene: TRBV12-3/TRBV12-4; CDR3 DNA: TGTGCCAGCGTTGGGGGGACTAGCGGAGGCAATGAGCAGTTCTTC; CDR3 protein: CASVGGTSGGNEQFF
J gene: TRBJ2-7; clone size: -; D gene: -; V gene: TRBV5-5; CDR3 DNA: TGTGCCAGCAGCTCCAGTACAGGGTTTGAGCAGTACTTC; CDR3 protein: CASSSSTGFEQYF
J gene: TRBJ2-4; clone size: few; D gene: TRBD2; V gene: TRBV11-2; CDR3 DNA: TGTGCCAGCAGTAGGACTAGCGGGGGGTACATTCAGTACTTC; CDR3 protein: CASSRTSGGYIQYF
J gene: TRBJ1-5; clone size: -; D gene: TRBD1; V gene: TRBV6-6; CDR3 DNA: TGTGCCAGCAGTTACGGGACAGTTAGCAATCAGCCCCAGCATTTT; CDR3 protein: CASSYGTVSNQPQHF
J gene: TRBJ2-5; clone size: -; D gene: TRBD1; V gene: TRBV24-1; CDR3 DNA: TGTGCCACCAGTGACCCGATGGACAGGGGGCCGGGAGAGACCCAGTACTTC; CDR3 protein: CATSDPMDRGPGETQYF
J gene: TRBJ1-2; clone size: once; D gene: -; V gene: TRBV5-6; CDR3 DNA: TGTGCCAGCAGCTTGGTAGGAGTCGGCGGTGGCTATGGCTACACCTTC; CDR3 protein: CASSLVGVGGGYGYTF
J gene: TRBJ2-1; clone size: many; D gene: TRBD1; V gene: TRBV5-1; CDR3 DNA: TGCGCCAGCAGCTTACAGCAGGGGGTCTCCTACAATGAGCAGTTCTTC; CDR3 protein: CASSLQQGVSYNEQFF
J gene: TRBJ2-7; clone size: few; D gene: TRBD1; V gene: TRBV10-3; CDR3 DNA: TGTGCCATCAGTGAACGAGGCGAGGGGGCTCTCTACGAGCAGTACTTC; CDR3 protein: CAISERGEGALYEQYF